This record concerns one TCR beta chain sequence. This sample is drawn from a study of blood T cell repertoires in COVID-19. Generated by immunoSEQ multiplex PCR, the TCRdb table keeps only in-frame clones and is missing some. The profile shows over 250,000 clones, about 88% of them singletons. Germline CDR1 and CDR2: KGHSH and LQKENI. The CDR3 runs 16 residues. Germline trimming cut 3 bases from V and 8 bases from J; bases unmatched to any gene: 11. V and J are TRBV18 and TRBJ2-1; 9 bases line up with TRBD2. This TCR derives from a man aged 55 to 70 who had recovered from COVID-19. Sequencing input: peripheral blood. The CDR3 region is CASSPPLASGVDEQFF. The CDR3 DNA is TGTGCCAGCTCACCCCCCCTAGCTAGCGGGGTGGATGAGCAGTTCTTC. The entire variable domain, with the rest obtained from reference TRBV18 and TRBJ2-1, is as follows: NAGVMQNPRHLVRRRGQEARLRCSPMKGHSHVYWYRQLPEEGLKFMVYLQKENIIDESGMPKERFSAEFPKEGPSILRIQQVVRGDSAAYFCASSPPLASGVDEQFFGPGTRLTVL.